The clone carrying this T cell receptor (beta chain) was recorded once. This entry is derived from a study of blood T cell repertoires in COVID-19. Across about two dozen US areas, participants ranged in age from roughly 18 to 89 years. V shed 5 bases and J shed 1 base, with 17 bases lying between them. Germline-derived CDR1 and CDR2 are KGHSH and LQKENI. CDR3 length equals 16 residues. In the source study's methods: Reference gene primer amplification gave nucleated cell count estimates. Only in-frame clones appear in the TCRdb table, and some are missing; sequencing was by immunoSEQ multiplex PCR. V and J calls and clone size are given by that table; D and trimming were obtained from the DNA. Of a few hundred thousand clones detected, 80% to 90% appear once; the ten largest clones hold 4.3%.

The clonotype originates from a woman in her twenties or thirties who had recovered from COVID-19. V is TRBV18 and J is TRBJ1-1; maybe TRBD1 (6 bases). The sequenced sample consisted of PBMCs or T cells enriched from blood (not recorded which). The CDR3 DNA reads TGTGCCAGCTCATCAATCCCGGGACAAACGAACACTGAAGCTTTCTTT. This translates into CASSSIPGQTNTEAFF.